What follows describes a single T cell receptor beta chain. Its specificity is unknown. Other DNA sequences in this specimen translate into the identical CDR3. These data come from a study of metastatic and nonmetastatic thyroid tumors. In the study overall: Repertoires of blood and of tissue (tumor or nodule) from malignant and benign thyroid patients were compared.

The germline V gene encodes CDR1 MNHEY and CDR2 SVGEGT. The CDR3 spans 16 residues. Each patient went into thyroid surgery without having received any treatment. Points from the study as a whole: Significantly higher TCR beta diversity was reportedly seen in malignant thyroid tumors than benign nodules, in blood and tumor.

How the authors handled the data: Construction of a distant-metastasis classifier for papillary thyroid cancer relied on CDR3 differences across clinicopathological groups. TCRdb reanalyzed the PCR reads via MiXCR. Clone size and V and J calls follow TCRdb, not the original study. The sample records fewer than 20,000 clones, roughly a quarter being singletons. The sequence came from a female donor with papillary thyroid cancer or a benign thyroid nodule (not recorded which). Some clones in this sample may be carry-over from other donors' samples. The sample consisted of adjacent normal tissue. The rearrangement links TRBV6-2 or TRBV6-3 to TRBJ2-7; 15 positions match TRBD2. The chain's CDR3 is CASRAGTSGRSYEQYV. In DNA form, the CDR3 reads TGTGCCAGCAGAGCCGGGACTAGCGGGAGGTCCTACGAACAGTACGTC.